Listed below are T cell receptor beta chains from one sample, sequenced in a study of shared clonotypes between healthy human individuals. Sequencing used immunoSEQ multiplex PCR; TCRdb keeps in-frame clones, though not all of them. Of about 2.4 million clones in the sample, over 85% were seen once. What was sequenced was naive CD4+ T cells from PBMCs. All receptors come from a man aged 18-30 years in good health. Some clones in this sample may be carry-over from other donors' samples. Each CDR3 is given with its conserved first and last residue. D genes are given only for firm matches. Size tells how often a clone was seen (once, few, many) or the class of an expanded clone, and some rows leave it out.

V	J	size	D	CDR3	DNA
TRBV19	TRBJ2-2	-	-	CASSMGVVAGLGIGELFF	TGTGCCAGTAGTATGGGGGTAGTGGCGGGCTTGGGCATCGGGGAGCTGTTTTTT
TRBV5-1	TRBJ2-3	once	-	CASSMTADTQYF	TGCGCCAGCAGCATGACAGCAGATACGCAGTATTTT
TRBV19	TRBJ1-3	-	TRBD1	CATKVSADRGFSGNTIYF	TGTGCCACTAAAGTCTCGGCGGACAGGGGATTTTCTGGAAACACCATATATTTT
TRBV5-7	TRBJ2-1	-	TRBD2	CASSLGGGSRYNEQLF	TGTGCCAGCAGCCTTGGGGGGGGTTCTCGCTACAATGAGCAGCTCTTC
TRBV28	TRBJ2-7	-	TRBD1	CASSRSDRGLYEQYF	TGTGCCAGCAGTCGCTCCGACAGGGGGCTTTACGAGCAGTACTTC
TRBV5-3	TRBJ1-3	-	-	CARSPPHQGIGNTIYF	TGTGCCAGAAGCCCCCCGCATCAGGGTATCGGAAACACCATATATTTT
TRBV28	TRBJ1-2	-	-	CATSRGQTSYGYTF	TGTGCCACCTCCAGGGGCCAGACCAGCTATGGCTACACCTTC
TRBV5-1	TRBJ2-7	-	TRBD2	CASSPGLAVYEQYF	TGCGCCAGCAGCCCGGGACTAGCGGTCTACGAGCAGTACTTC
TRBV5-1	TRBJ1-2	-	TRBD1	CASNRDRDYGYTF	TGCGCCAGCAACCGGGACAGGGACTACGGCTACACCTTC
TRBV29-1	TRBJ2-6	-	-	CSVPDGSGANVLTF	TGCAGCGTTCCGGATGGCTCTGGGGCCAACGTCCTGACTTTC
TRBV4-2	TRBJ2-2	-	-	CASSHPTRTGELFF	TGTGCCAGCAGCCACCCAACCCGGACCGGGGAGCTGTTTTTT
TRBV10-3	TRBJ1-2	few	-	CAISVGPGEGYTF	TGTGCCATCAGTGTCGGACCGGGTGAGGGCTACACCTTC
TRBV7-3	TRBJ2-7	-	TRBD2	CASSSLAGGPGEQYF	TGTGCCAGCAGCTCACTAGCGGGAGGGCCGGGGGAGCAGTACTTC
TRBV5-1	TRBJ2-1	once	-	CASRLTSGPSYNEQFF	TGCGCCAGCAGACTAACCAGCGGGCCTTCCTACAATGAGCAGTTCTTC
TRBV5-1	TRBJ2-1	-	-	CASSLRQLNTYNEQFF	TGCGCCAGCAGCTTGCGGCAGTTAAACACCTACAATGAGCAGTTCTTC
TRBV7-2	TRBJ1-4	-	-	CASSLVSSTNEKLFF	TGTGCCAGCAGCTTAGTCTCCTCAACTAATGAAAAACTGTTTTTT
TRBV7-9	TRBJ1-5	-	-	CASSLGKDRRFDQPQHF	TGTGCCAGCAGCTTAGGGAAGGACCGACGCTTTGATCAGCCCCAGCATTTT
TRBV6-5	TRBJ1-5	once	-	CASRTAGNQPQHF	TGTGCCAGCCGGACAGCCGGCAATCAGCCCCAGCATTTT
TRBV10-3	TRBJ2-2	-	TRBD2	CAISGAGGPKTGELFF	TGTGCCATCAGTGGGGCGGGAGGGCCTAAAACCGGGGAGCTGTTTTTT
TRBV5-4	TRBJ1-4	-	-	CASSSTGTPNEKLFF	TGTGCCAGCAGCTCCACAGGGACTCCTAATGAAAAACTGTTTTTT
TRBV5-1	TRBJ1-3	-	TRBD1	CASSMGQLGDTIYF	TGCGCCAGCAGCATGGGACAGCTCGGGGACACCATATATTTT
TRBV10-3	TRBJ2-7	-	-	CAITSPASRYEQYF	TGTGCCATCACCTCGCCGGCCTCCCGCTACGAGCAGTACTTC
TRBV5-6	TRBJ2-5	-	TRBD1	CASSFRPRQGKETQYF	TGTGCCAGCAGCTTTAGACCGAGACAGGGGAAAGAGACCCAGTACTTC
TRBV5-8	TRBJ2-5	-	TRBD2	CASSYRTSEETQYF	TGTGCCAGCAGCTACCGCACTAGCGAAGAGACCCAGTACTTC
TRBV27	TRBJ2-7	-	TRBD2	CASRVSRTSGMYEQYF	TGTGCCAGCAGGGTATCGCGGACTAGCGGGATGTACGAGCAGTACTTC
TRBV5-4	TRBJ2-1	once	-	CASSPQVANEQFF	TGTGCCAGCAGCCCCCAGGTAGCCAATGAGCAGTTCTTC
TRBV5-1	TRBJ1-1	-	-	CASSLAPQGSEAFF	TGCGCCAGCAGCTTGGCCCCGCAGGGCTCTGAAGCTTTCTTT
TRBV7-2	TRBJ2-1	once	TRBD2	CASSSQREGSYNEQFF	TGTGCCAGCAGCTCCCAGCGGGAGGGGTCCTACAATGAGCAGTTCTTC
TRBV5-1	TRBJ1-2	-	-	CASSGRGGESYGYTF	TGCGCCAGCTCCGGGCGGGGCGGAGAGTCCTATGGCTACACCTTC
TRBV27	TRBJ2-7	once	-	CASSYKEGPHEQYF	TGTGCCAGCAGTTACAAGGAAGGGCCCCACGAGCAGTACTTC
TRBV2	TRBJ2-6	-	-	CASKQAGRPSGANVLTF	TGTGCCAGCAAACAGGCTGGACGACCCTCTGGGGCCAACGTCCTGACTTTC
TRBV19	TRBJ1-5	-	TRBD1	CASMEGAQPQHF	TGTGCCAGTATGGAGGGGGCCCAGCCCCAGCATTTT
TRBV7-8	TRBJ1-5	-	-	CASSLARDGNQPQHF	TGTGCCAGCAGCTTAGCCCGGGACGGTAATCAGCCCCAGCATTTT
TRBV5-4	TRBJ2-3	-	TRBD2	CASSSKSGSGTDTQYF	TGTGCCAGCAGCTCCAAAAGCGGGAGCGGCACAGATACGCAGTATTTT
TRBV11-2	TRBJ2-1	-	TRBD2	CASSLVAGGLYNEQFF	TGTGCCAGCAGCTTAGTAGCGGGAGGGCTCTACAATGAGCAGTTCTTC
TRBV7-2	TRBJ2-3	-	-	CASSDQRAASYTQYF	TGTGCCAGCAGCGACCAACGGGCCGCAAGTTATACGCAGTATTTT
TRBV18	TRBJ1-1	-	-	CASSPGGEGEAFF	TGTGCCAGCTCACCAGGGGGCGAGGGTGAAGCTTTCTTT
TRBV28	TRBJ2-1	-	TRBD2	CASSTTSGRLGEQFF	TGTGCCAGCAGTACTACTAGCGGGAGGTTGGGTGAGCAGTTCTTC
TRBV7-3	TRBJ2-2	once	TRBD2	CASSPTSGRAAGELFF	TGTGCCAGCAGCCCCACTAGCGGGAGGGCCGCCGGGGAGCTGTTTTTT
TRBV28	TRBJ2-4	-	TRBD2	CASSRLVASGSLAKNIQYF	TGTGCCAGCAGCCGACTAGTGGCTAGCGGATCCCTAGCCAAAAACATTCAGTACTTC
TRBV11-3	TRBJ2-7	once	-	CASSWSGTESEQYF	TGTGCCAGCAGCTGGTCGGGCACCGAAAGCGAGCAGTACTTC
TRBV27	TRBJ1-5	-	TRBD1	CASGRDRVVQPQHF	TGTGCCAGCGGAAGGGACAGGGTGGTTCAGCCCCAGCATTTT
TRBV7-2	TRBJ2-1	-	TRBD2	CASSQTSGRFGEQFF	TGTGCCAGCAGCCAAACTAGCGGGAGATTCGGTGAGCAGTTCTTC
TRBV28	TRBJ2-1	-	-	CASSFGGSGSQFF	TGTGCCAGCAGTTTTGGCGGTAGCGGCTCGCAGTTCTTC
TRBV7-2	TRBJ2-1	-	TRBD2	CASSWTLAGSGGEQFF	TGTGCCAGCAGCTGGACCTTAGCGGGATCAGGTGGTGAGCAGTTCTTC
TRBV5-5	TRBJ1-5	-	-	CASSPYGGVDQPQHF	TGTGCCAGCAGTCCCTACGGGGGGGTCGATCAGCCCCAGCATTTT
TRBV12-5	TRBJ2-2	-	-	CASGMGPRGGELFF	TGTGCTAGTGGTATGGGACCCCGTGGCGGGGAGCTGTTTTTT
TRBV30	TRBJ2-7	-	-	CAWSNRDPRREQYF	TGTGCCTGGAGTAACCGAGACCCTAGGAGGGAGCAGTACTTC
TRBV4-1	TRBJ2-1	-	-	CASTTTRSSYNEQFF	TGCGCCAGCACCACGACTAGGAGCTCCTACAATGAGCAGTTCTTC
TRBV6-1	TRBJ1-2	-	TRBD1	CASSEARGRVDGYTF	TGTGCCAGCAGTGAAGCGAGGGGGCGAGTAGATGGCTACACCTTC
TRBV11-2	TRBJ2-1	-	-	CASSLAFAGEQFF	TGTGCCAGCAGCTTAGCCTTTGCGGGTGAGCAGTTCTTC
TRBV5-1	TRBJ2-1	-	TRBD2	CASSLENSGGRRNEQFF	TGCGCCAGCAGCTTGGAGAATAGCGGGGGGAGGAGGAATGAGCAGTTCTTC
TRBV10-3	TRBJ2-5	-	TRBD2	CATQGAGEETQYF	TGTGCCACGCAGGGAGCGGGAGAGGAGACCCAGTACTTC